The 30 T cell receptor beta chains listed next were all sequenced from one sample in a study of blood T cell repertoires in COVID-19. Using immunoSEQ multiplex PCR, the repertoire was profiled, and TCRdb retains in-frame clones only, with some absent. The table includes 150,000 to 200,000 clones, more than 80% detected once. Sequenced input: PBMCs or T cells enriched from blood (not recorded which). These receptors were collected from a man aged 50-60 years who had recovered from COVID-19.

For the CDR3, the DNA is TGCGCCAGCAGCCAAGAGACCCCGGAGGGGAGGAGGACTGAAGCTTTCTTT. This gives the protein CASSQETPEGRRTEAFF. V usage is TRBV4-3 and J usage is TRBJ1-1; a weak D match, TRBD1 (5 bases). The CDR3 contains 17 residues. The germline gives CDR1 LGHNA, CDR2 YSLEER. V was clipped by 0 bases and J by 5 bases, with 19 bases between them.

V is TRBV19 and J is TRBJ1-4; TRBD1 agrees at 7 bases. CDR1 is LNHDA, CDR2 SQIVND, per germline (reference sequence). The length of the CDR3 is 17 residues. The V segment lost 4 bases and the J segment 5 bases; nucleotides outside the gene matches: 13. The CDR3 region has the DNA TGTGCCAGTAGTACCTCCCGACAGGGCAGGGGAAATGAAAAACTGTTTTTT. This translates into CASSTSRQGRGNEKLFF. Full variable domain (rest looked up from reference TRBV19 and TRBJ1-4): DGGITQSPKYLFRKEGQNVTLSCEQNLNHDAMYWYRQDPGQGLRLIYYSQIVNDFQKGDIAEGYSVSREKKESFPLTVTSAQKNPTAFYLCASSTSRQGRGNEKLFFGSGTQLSVL.

The sample holds one count of this clone. The V gene is TRBV5-1, the J gene TRBJ1-1, with TRBD1 identical over 7 bases. Germline lookup yields CDR1 SGHRS and CDR2 YFSETQ. The CDR3 consists of 14 residues. The V segment lost 3 bases and the J segment 4 bases; nucleotides outside the gene matches: 6. The CDR3 reads CASSSTGIGTEAFF. The CDR3 DNA is TGCGCCAGCAGCTCGACAGGGATTGGCACTGAAGCTTTCTTT.

A single count supports this clone. The J gene is TRBJ1-2, the V gene TRBV10-3; perhaps TRBD1 as D (6 bases). This CDR3 region has 12 residues. Trimming removed 6 bases from V and 5 bases from J, with 10 bases in between. Looked up from germline, CDR1 is ENHRY and CDR2 is SYGVKD. The CDR3 region has the DNA TGTGCCATCAGGCGGACAGCATATGGCTACACCTTC. Protein sequence: CAIRRTAYGYTF.

The V call is TRBV19, the J call TRBJ2-3; 10 bases are a match to TRBD2. The CDR3 is made up of 18 amino acids. Germline trimming cut 0 bases from V and 4 bases from J; bases unmatched to any gene: 10. The germline gives CDR1 LNHDA, CDR2 SQIVND (reference sequence). CDR3 loop: CASSIEPSGGAGADTQYF. CDR3 DNA: TGTGCCAGTAGTATAGAGCCCAGCGGGGGGGCAGGGGCAGATACGCAGTATTTT.

The rearrangement joins TRBV19 to TRBJ1-1, with D uncertain. This CDR3 is 13 amino acids long. Trimming removed 7 bases from V and 8 bases from J, with 17 bases in between. Germline CDR1 is LNHDA and CDR2 is SQIVND (reference sequence). CDR3 region: CASTLRAGYEAFF. Written as DNA, the CDR3 is TGTGCCAGTACTCTTAGGGCGGGCTACGAAGCTTTCTTT. The full variable domain, its missing parts supplied by reference TRBV19 and TRBJ1-1, is DGGITQSPKYLFRKEGQNVTLSCEQNLNHDAMYWYRQDPGQGLRLIYYSQIVNDFQKGDIAEGYSVSREKKESFPLTVTSAQKNPTAFYLCASTLRAGYEAFFGQGTRLTVV.

In this sample, this clone turned up a few times. This chain connects TRBV27 to TRBJ1-1, with D uncertain. The CDR3 spans 17 residues. V was cut by 0 bases and J by 1 base, with 15 bases left in between. In germline, CDR1 is MNHEY, CDR2 SMNVEV (reference sequence). The CDR3 DNA reads TGTGCCAGCAGTTTATCCTCGCCAGGTACCCCGAACACTGAAGCTTTCTTT. The encoded protein is CASSLSSPGTPNTEAFF.

This clone is a singleton in its sample. This rearrangement joins TRBV7-2 to TRBJ2-3, with D possibly being TRBD1 (5 bases). V lost 0 bases and J lost 5, with 6 bases in between. Per germline, CDR1 SGHTA and CDR2 FQGNSA. There are 13 residues in the CDR3. The CDR3 protein is CASSLAQGDTQYF. CDR3 nucleotide sequence: TGTGCCAGCAGCTTAGCGCAGGGAGATACGCAGTATTTT. Complete variable domain (other parts from reference TRBV7-2 and TRBJ2-3): GAGVSQSPSNKVTEKGKDVELRCDPISGHTALYWYRQSLGQGLEFLIYFQGNSAPDKSGLPSDRFSAERTGGSVSTLTIQRTQQEDSAVYLCASSLAQGDTQYFGPGTRLTVL.

The chain combines TRBV5-1 with TRBJ1-6, with 7 bases lining up with TRBD1. CDR3 length: 16 amino acids. CDR1 is SGHRS, CDR2 YFSETQ, per germline. Unmatched junction bases numbered 3, after V lost 0 bases and J lost 3 bases. CDR3 protein: CASSLEGTVYNSPLHF. In DNA, the CDR3 is TGCGCCAGCAGCTTGGAAGGGACAGTCTATAATTCACCCCTCCACTTT.

The CDR3 bases are TGTGCCAGCAGCTCAGGACAGGGGGGTGTTGGCTACACCTTC. Protein product: CASSSGQGGVGYTF. This sequence joins TRBV7-3 and TRBJ1-2; 10 nucleotides align to TRBD1. The germline V gene encodes CDR1 SGHTA and CDR2 FQGTGA. J gave up 7 bases and V 4 bases, and 6 bases lay outside the gene matches. This CDR3 spans 14 amino acids.

This chain connects TRBV28 to TRBJ1-1, with D unclear. The V end was cut by 0 bases, the J end by 3 bases, with 8 bases between. The CDR3 has 14 residues. CDR1 and CDR2 (germline): MDHEN, SYDVKM. CDR3 sequence reads: CASSLWGGYTEAFF. Written as DNA, the CDR3 is TGTGCCAGCAGTTTATGGGGAGGGTACACTGAAGCTTTCTTT.

The chain uses TRBV6-2 or TRBV6-3 and TRBJ2-5, with TRBD2 identical over 7 bases. The CDR3 extends over 17 amino acids. Germline V gives CDR1 MNHEY, CDR2 SVGEGT. J lost 1 base, V lost 5 bases, and 13 bases had no gene match. CDR3 protein: CASSPPVGGGVQETQYF. The DNA for the CDR3 is TGTGCCAGCAGTCCCCCAGTTGGCGGGGGAGTCCAAGAGACCCAGTACTTC.

This clone came up a few times. The chain carries TRBV29-1 and TRBJ1-2; 7 bases are a match to TRBD1. The germline V gene encodes CDR1 SQVTM and CDR2 ANQGSEA. This CDR3 spans 12 amino acids. With V trimmed by 5 bases and J by 8 bases, 8 bases remained unmatched. DNA for the CDR3: TGCAGCGTTTCAGGGGGGTCTAGGGGCTACACCTTC. Translated: CSVSGGSRGYTF.

V usage is TRBV9 and J usage is TRBJ1-6; perhaps TRBD1 as D (5 bases). V was clipped by 4 bases and J by 0 bases, with 14 bases between them. The CDR3 spans 17 residues. Germline V gene data show CDR1 as SGDLS and CDR2 as YYNGEE. The CDR3 spells CASSRSGGSSYNSPLHF. The CDR3 bases are TGTGCCAGCAGCCGCTCTGGGGGGAGCTCCTATAATTCACCCCTCCACTTT.

The chain employs TRBV29-1 and TRBJ2-3, with TRBD2 as a possible D gene (5 bases). Germline V gene sequence: CDR1 SQVTM, CDR2 ANQGSEA. The CDR3 extends over 13 amino acids. Between the trimmed V and J ends, which lost 1 base and 2 bases, there was a span of 7 bases. The CDR3 DNA is TGCAGCGTTGAAGCGGACTTCACAGATACGCAGTATTTT. Its protein is CSVEADFTDTQYF.

The chain couples TRBV15 to TRBJ1-5; no clear D. The CDR3 runs 17 residues. CDR1 is LNHNV and CDR2 is YYDKDF in the germline V gene (reference sequence). The V and J ends lost 5 bases and 6 bases respectively, with 23 bases between them. The CDR3 DNA reads TGTGCCACCAGCGAGAGAGAGATCCCTGAGGGTCCTCAGCCCCAGCATTTT. This gives the protein CATSEREIPEGPQPQHF.

V gene TRBV19 combines with J gene TRBJ1-1, with D maybe TRBD1 (6 bases). Germline lookup yields CDR1 LNHDA and CDR2 SQIVND (reference sequence). The CDR3 is 14 amino acids. V was trimmed by 5 bases and J by 1 base, leaving 11 bases between them. CDR3 region: CASSPVDRNTEAFF. In DNA, the CDR3 is TGTGCCAGTAGTCCAGTGGACAGGAACACTGAAGCTTTCTTT.

The chain recombines TRBV10-3 with TRBJ2-7, with a weak D call TRBD1 (6 bases). CDR3 length: 12 residues. Germline V lookup: CDR1 ENHRY, CDR2 SYGVKD. Trimming pared 6 bases from V and 5 bases from J, leaving 11 bases between. In DNA form, the CDR3 reads TGTGCCATCAGGGACAGTGGCCACGAGCAGTACTTC. Its protein is CAIRDSGHEQYF.

This clone was detected only once. The chain links TRBV3-1 (or the pseudogene TRBV3-2) to TRBJ2-5; perhaps TRBD2 as D (5 bases). From germline, CDR1 is LGHDT and CDR2 YNNKEL (reference sequence). With 3 bases removed from V and 6 bases from J, the gap between germline ends came to 5 bases. The CDR3 runs 11 residues. The CDR3 sequence: CASSQTKTQYF. DNA of the CDR3: TGTGCCAGCAGCCAGACTAAGACCCAGTACTTC.

The V gene is TRBV14, the J gene TRBJ2-7, with 10 bases identical to TRBD1. The ends lost 4 bases at V and 4 bases at J; junction bases unmatched: 13. Germline V gene sequence: CDR1 SGHDN, CDR2 FVKESK. This CDR3 is 17 amino acids long. The CDR3 region is CASSRGLGTGDRYEQYF. For the CDR3, the DNA is TGTGCCAGCAGCCGGGGCCTCGGGACAGGGGATCGATACGAGCAGTACTTC.

This clone was seen once. The chain has TRBV6-5 and TRBJ2-5; perhaps TRBD1 as D (6 bases). The V gene's germline CDR1 is MNHEY and CDR2 SVGAGI. V was clipped by 6 bases and J by 6 bases, with 17 bases between them. This CDR3 spans 14 amino acids. The CDR3 loop reads CASRSLTGLKTQYF. The CDR3 bases are TGTGCCAGCAGGAGCCTTACAGGGCTGAAGACCCAGTACTTC.

V gene TRBV2 combines with J gene TRBJ2-2; TRBD2 is a possible D gene (6 bases). The V gene's germline CDR1 is SNHLY and CDR2 FYNNEI. V was trimmed by 3 bases and J by 0 bases, leaving 11 bases between them. CDR3 size: 16 residues. Written as DNA, the CDR3 is TGTGCCAGCAGTGACCGGGACTGGACGAACACCGGGGAGCTGTTTTTT. The encoded protein is CASSDRDWTNTGELFF.

The chain employs TRBV4-1 and TRBJ2-1; 7 bases line up with TRBD1. The junction had 8 bases not matched to a gene; V was cut back by 4 bases and J by 2 bases. This CDR3 region has 16 residues. Germline V CDR1 and CDR2: MGHRA, YSYEKL. The CDR3 reads CASSPGQADAYNEQFF. CDR3 nucleotide sequence: TGCGCCAGCAGCCCCGGACAGGCGGACGCCTACAATGAGCAGTTCTTC.

The chain couples TRBV4-2 to TRBJ2-5; 7 nucleotides match TRBD2. V dropped 1 base and J dropped 4; count of bases not matched to a gene: 6. Germline CDR1 LGHNA, CDR2 YNFKEQ. This CDR3 is built from 15 residues. The DNA for the CDR3 is TGTGCCAGCAGCCAAGCTAGCCCGGGAGGAGAGACCCAGTACTTC. It codes for CASSQASPGGETQYF.

The V gene is TRBV2, the J gene TRBJ2-2, with D perhaps matching TRBD2 (6 bases). This CDR3 is 15 amino acids long. Trimming stripped 8 bases from V and 0 bases from J, with 13 bases between. Germline-derived CDR1 and CDR2 are SNHLY and FYNNEI. The CDR3 nucleotides are TGTGCCAGCTTCCGGGTAGCGGCGAACACCGGGGAGCTGTTTTTT. Protein sequence: CASFRVAANTGELFF.

The rearrangement uses TRBV5-6 and TRBJ2-7, with D maybe TRBD2 (6 bases). This CDR3 region has 16 residues. V gave up 0 bases and J gave up 3 bases, with 16 bases separating them. The germline V gene encodes CDR1 SGHDT and CDR2 YYEEEE. This CDR3 reads CASSLGTGDSLYEQYF. The CDR3 nucleotides are TGTGCCAGCAGCTTGGGGACCGGGGACTCCCTCTACGAGCAGTACTTC.

The CDR3 spells CASSQGQGADYGYTF. DNA of the CDR3: TGCGCCAGCAGCCAAGGACAGGGGGCGGACTATGGCTACACCTTC. The V gene is TRBV4-3, the J gene TRBJ1-2; 10 bases fit TRBD1. Looked up from germline, CDR1 is LGHNA and CDR2 is YSLEER. This CDR3 comprises 15 residues. J lost 3 bases, V lost 1 base, and 2 bases had no gene match.

The chain links TRBV6-5 to TRBJ2-2, with D hard to call. Trimming removed 4 bases at V and 1 base at J, with 10 bases between. This CDR3 contains 15 residues. CDR1 is MNHEY, CDR2 SVGAGI, per germline. The chain's CDR3 is CASSFSYRNTGELFF. CDR3 in DNA: TGTGCCAGCAGTTTTTCTTACAGGAACACCGGGGAGCTGTTTTTT.

This CDR3 is CASSRLGAGGDEQYF. CDR3 nucleotides: TGTGCCAGCAGCCGCCTGGGGGCAGGGGGCGATGAGCAGTACTTC. This chain links TRBV14 with TRBJ2-7, with TRBD1 matching over 8 bases. J was trimmed by 7 bases and V by 4 bases; bases with no gene match: 12. The CDR3 contains 15 residues. The V gene's germline CDR1 is SGHDN and CDR2 FVKESK.

The CDR3 sequence: CASSFPGETQYF. The CDR3 bases are TGCGCCAGCAGCTTCCCGGGGGAGACCCAGTACTTC. The gene calls are TRBV5-1 and TRBJ2-5; a possible D gene is TRBD2 (5 bases). Trimming left V 2 bases short and J 5 bases short, with 7 bases between. Germline CDR1 is SGHRS and CDR2 is YFSETQ. CDR3 length equals 12 residues.